Below are 10 T cell receptor beta chains sequenced from a single sample in a study of blood T cell repertoires in COVID-19. Assay used: immunoSEQ multiplex PCR; TCRdb lists only in-frame clones, some missing. The profile shows fewer than 150,000 clones, just under 85% of them singletons. The material sequenced was peripheral blood. These receptors were taken from a human donor in a cohort sampled during active COVID-19.

The chain joins TRBV19 to TRBJ2-2; 13 nucleotides agree with TRBD2. Trimming removed 5 bases from V and 4 bases from J; junction bases left unmatched: 13. There are 19 residues in the CDR3. Germline CDR1 LNHDA, CDR2 SQIVND (reference sequence). CDR3 DNA: TGTGCCAGTAGTTCTCTGGGACTAGCGGGGCCTACGGGCACCGGGGAGCTGTTTTTT. Its translation is CASSSLGLAGPTGTGELFF.

The chain links TRBV29-1 to TRBJ1-3, with D perhaps TRBD1 (5 bases). Germline assignment: CDR1 SQVTM and CDR2 ANQGSEA. The CDR3 has 14 residues. V lost 7 bases and J 0 bases, leaving 13 bases between the germline ends. The CDR3 nucleotides are TGCAGCGCCGGGGACTCCGTCTCTGGAAACACCATATATTTT. Translation gives CSAGDSVSGNTIYF.

V is TRBV9 and J is TRBJ1-2, with D possibly matching TRBD1 (5 bases). This CDR3 comprises 15 residues. Trimming removed 4 bases from V and 7 bases from J, with 20 bases in between. Germline V gene sequence: CDR1 SGDLS, CDR2 YYNGEE. DNA for the CDR3: TGTGCCAGCAGCCCCCGACGGGGGGAGGTTGTTGGCTACACCTTC. This gives the protein CASSPRRGEVVGYTF.

The J gene is TRBJ1-1, the V gene TRBV3-1 (or the pseudogene TRBV3-2); TRBD1 matches at 7 bases. The CDR3 spans 16 residues. The V and J ends lost 4 bases and 0 bases, in that order; junction bases with no gene match: 8. The germline V gene has CDR1 LGHDT and CDR2 YNNKEL (reference sequence). Here the CDR3 reads CASSLGTGVMNTEAFF. The CDR3 DNA reads TGTGCCAGCAGCCTTGGAACAGGGGTCATGAACACTGAAGCTTTCTTT.

Only a few counts were recorded for this clone. The rearrangement joins TRBV5-1 to TRBJ1-4; weak D call: TRBD1 (6 bases). Germline V gene sequence: CDR1 SGHRS, CDR2 YFSETQ. Trimming shortened V by 7 bases and J by 6 bases, and 19 bases separated the two germline ends. The CDR3 is 15 amino acids. The DNA for the CDR3 is TGCGCCAGCTCCACTAAGGGGGGGGGTGATGAAAAACTGTTTTTT. Translation: CASSTKGGGDEKLFF.

This chain joins TRBV6-6 and TRBJ2-3, with TRBD1 as a possible D gene (6 bases). V was cut by 7 bases and J by 0 bases, with 11 bases left in between. The CDR3 runs to 14 residues. Germline assignment: CDR1 MNHNY and CDR2 SVGAGI (reference sequence). CDR3 in amino acids: CASTRDTSTDTQYF. CDR3 DNA: TGTGCCAGCACCCGGGACACCAGCACAGATACGCAGTATTTT.

The J gene is TRBJ1-2, the V gene TRBV7-2; D ambiguous. CDR3 length: 13 amino acids. CDR1 SGHTA and CDR2 FQGNSA come from the germline V gene. V was pared by 1 base and J by 7 bases, with 10 bases between. The CDR3 nucleotides are TGTGCCAGCAGCTTAGGGGTGCGGGGTGGCTACACCTTC. It codes for CASSLGVRGGYTF.

This chain uses TRBV4-2 with TRBJ2-1; 14 nucleotides line up with TRBD2. Per the germline V gene, CDR1 is LGHNA and CDR2 is YNFKEQ. The CDR3 consists of 16 residues. Trimming at V came to 4 bases and at J to 5 bases, leaving 4 bases not matched to a gene. The CDR3 sequence is CASSRLGLAGDNEQFF. In DNA form, the CDR3 reads TGTGCCAGCAGCCGCCTGGGACTAGCGGGAGACAATGAGCAGTTCTTC.

The rearrangement links TRBV7-2 to TRBJ1-3; 7 bases are shared with TRBD1. Trimming removed 4 bases from V and 9 bases from J; junction bases left unmatched: 9. This CDR3 has 14 amino acids. Germline CDR1 is SGHTA and CDR2 is FQGNSA. This CDR3 is CASSSRTGGGTIYF. The CDR3 DNA is TGTGCCAGCAGCTCCCGGACAGGAGGTGGCACCATATATTTT.

The V call is TRBV9, the J call TRBJ2-7; TRBD2 aligns across 7 bases. Trimming at V came to 2 bases and at J to 2 bases, leaving 10 bases not matched to a gene. The CDR3 runs 16 residues. Germline CDR1 is SGDLS and CDR2 is YYNGEE. The CDR3 DNA reads TGTGCCAGCAGCGTGTCTACCGGGGGGATCCCCTACGAGCAGTACTTC. It is translated as CASSVSTGGIPYEQYF.